This paragraph covers one T cell receptor beta chain sequence. Antigen: not known. The record originates from a study of OX40 agonist ivuxolimab in advanced cancers. Study-wide context: Patients were treated with intravenous ivuxolimab, dosed at 0.01 to 10 mg/kg and infused every 2 weeks. Patients enrolled in dose escalation were diagnosed with hepatocellular carcinoma, melanoma, renal cell or head and neck cancer.

The protocol was immunoSEQ multiplex PCR, while the TCRdb copy is restricted to in-frame clones and leaves out a portion. Here the sample spans roughly 92,000 clones, less than 95% being singletons. Points from the study as a whole: Among patients with partial responses at 0.1-3.0 mg/kg, clonal expansion was among the lowest. By week 6 at 0.1 to 3.0 mg/kg, blood CD4+ and CD8+ T cells had expanded clonally.

This CDR3 region has 13 residues. Germline-derived CDR1 and CDR2 are MDHEN and SYDVKM. V was shortened by 3 bases and J by 7 bases, with 10 bases between the two germline ends. The sequence derives from an adult with an advanced solid tumor such as melanoma, head and neck, liver or kidney cancer. The V call is TRBV28, the J call TRBJ2-1; no clear D. The sample here was CD4+ or CD8+ T cells sorted from blood, taken in a trial of the OX40 agonist ivuxolimab. CDR3 bases: TGTGCCAGCAGTTTGAGTAGGGTTAATGAGCAGTTCTTC. It codes for CASSLSRVNEQFF.